These 28 T cell receptor beta chains originate from one sample sequenced in a study of blood T cell repertoires in COVID-19. The method was immunoSEQ multiplex PCR; TCRdb's version includes in-frame clones alone and lacks a portion of them. The sample has over 55,000 clones, around 90% seen once. Sequences were obtained from peripheral blood. Receptors originate from a woman of 80 years or more with COVID-19, enrolled during active disease.

The chain combines TRBV5-1 with TRBJ2-3; 7 nucleotides match TRBD1. This CDR3 is 17 amino acids long. CDR1 SGHRS and CDR2 YFSETQ come from the germline V gene. Unmatched junction bases numbered 7, after V lost 0 bases and J lost 0 bases. The CDR3 DNA reads as TGCGCCAGCAGCTTGGCTGGGACAGCCGCGAGCACAGATACGCAGTATTTT. Amino acid sequence: CASSLAGTAASTDTQYF. The whole variable domain, remainder taken from reference TRBV5-1 and TRBJ2-3, is KAGVTQTPRYLIKTRGQQVTLSCSPISGHRSVSWYQQTPGQGLQFLFEYFSETQRNKGNFPGRFSGRQFSNSRSEMNVSTLELGDSALYLCASSLAGTAASTDTQYFGPGTRLTVL.

V gene TRBV6-5 combines with J gene TRBJ2-5, with D possibly matching TRBD2 (6 bases). This CDR3 spans 16 amino acids. Trimming removed 4 bases at V and 4 bases at J, with 19 bases between. Germline V gives CDR1 MNHEY, CDR2 SVGAGI. Here the CDR3 reads CASSSPRGSGGETQYF. Here the CDR3 DNA reads TGTGCCAGCAGTTCCCCTCGGGGTAGCGGAGGAGAGACCCAGTACTTC.

The chain is built from TRBV6-5 and TRBJ1-5, with a possible D match to TRBD1 (5 bases). The V end was cut by 6 bases, the J end by 0 bases, with 12 bases between. The CDR3 spans 15 residues. The V gene's germline CDR1 is MNHEY and CDR2 SVGAGI. CDR3 coding DNA: TGTGCCAGCAGACAACAGGTTCATAGCAATCAGCCCCAGCATTTT. It is translated as CASRQQVHSNQPQHF.

This clone was observed once. This chain joins TRBV3-1 (or the pseudogene TRBV3-2) and TRBJ1-6; D gene uncertain. V was clipped by 4 bases and J by 9 bases, with 19 bases between them. The CDR3 length is 16 residues. Looked up from germline, CDR1 is LGHDT and CDR2 is YNNKEL (reference sequence). CDR3 bases: TGTGCCAGCAGCCGGTGGGCACAAGTTTTGGGTTCACCCCTCCACTTT. Its protein product is CASSRWAQVLGSPLHF.

This clone was observed a handful of times. The chain uses TRBV30 and TRBJ2-3; 7 nucleotides agree with TRBD2. The CDR3 length is 13 residues. The V gene's germline CDR1 is GTSNPN and CDR2 SVGIG (reference sequence). V lost 5 bases to trimming and J lost 2 bases; unmatched junction nucleotides: 4. CDR3 sequence: CAWGAGVTDTQYF. DNA for the CDR3: TGTGCCTGGGGGGCGGGGGTCACAGATACGCAGTATTTT.

V usage is TRBV5-1 and J usage is TRBJ1-4; maybe TRBD1 (6 bases). V lost 0 bases to trimming and J lost 5 bases, with 11 bases between them. Per germline, CDR1 SGHRS and CDR2 YFSETQ. The CDR3 loop spans 15 amino acids. CDR3 in DNA: TGCGCCAGCAGCTTGGCGGGTCAGGGGAATGAAAAACTGTTTTTT. Translation gives CASSLAGQGNEKLFF.

This chain uses TRBV12-3 or TRBV12-4 with TRBJ2-2, with D perhaps matching TRBD1 (5 bases). The CDR3 totals 12 residues. V lost 4 bases and J 8 bases, leaving 8 bases between the germline ends. The DNA of the CDR3 is TGTGCCAGCAGTTCCAACAGGGGGGAGCTGTTTTTT. Amino acids: CASSSNRGELFF.

The chain recombines TRBV29-1 with TRBJ2-3; possibly TRBD2 for D (7 bases). The V end lost 0 bases, the J end lost 5 bases, and 12 bases lay between the germline ends. CDR3 length equals 14 residues. The germline gives CDR1 SQVTM, CDR2 ANQGSEA. The CDR3 nucleotides are TGCAGCGTTGAAGATGGGGGGGCTGGAGATACGCAGTATTTT. Its translation: CSVEDGGAGDTQYF.

The chain links TRBV18 to TRBJ1-5, with 7 bases matching TRBD1. CDR3 length: 13 amino acids. Germline values: CDR1 KGHSH, CDR2 LQKENI. V shed 4 bases and J 4 bases; nucleotides not matched to a gene: 1. DNA of the CDR3: TGTGCCAGCTCACAACAGGGGAATCAGCCCCAGCATTTT. Its translation: CASSQQGNQPQHF.

As DNA, the CDR3 is TGTGCCAGCAGGCCGACAGGGAGAATCGAAAAACTGTTTTTT. Translation gives CASRPTGRIEKLFF. This sequence joins TRBV7-9 and TRBJ1-4; 7 bases line up with TRBD1. Germline lookup yields CDR1 SEHNR and CDR2 FQNEAQ (reference sequence). The CDR3 totals 14 residues. V shed 6 bases and J 8 bases; nucleotides not matched to a gene: 9.

V usage is TRBV5-1 and J usage is TRBJ2-5, with 9 bases identical to TRBD1. The CDR3 sequence is 14 residues long. Germline V gene lookup returns CDR1 SGHRS and CDR2 YFSETQ. Trimming removed 4 bases from V and 5 bases from J; junction bases left unmatched: 6. DNA of the CDR3: TGCGCCAGCAGCCCAACAGGGGGCTGGGAGACCCAGTACTTC. Amino acids: CASSPTGGWETQYF.

The chain carries TRBV5-1 and TRBJ1-5; D call uncertain. CDR1 SGHRS and CDR2 YFSETQ come from the germline V gene. This CDR3 is 15 amino acids long. V was cut by 4 bases and J by 1 base, with 12 bases left in between. In DNA, the CDR3 is TGCGCCAGCAGCCCCGGAGAGACCAGCAATCAGCCCCAGCATTTT. Translated, it gives CASSPGETSNQPQHF.

This clone came up a few times. The J gene is TRBJ1-3, the V gene TRBV6-5; 8 positions match TRBD1. The CDR3 has 13 amino acids. J lost 2 bases, V lost 8 bases, and 2 bases had no gene match. Per germline, CDR1 MNHEY and CDR2 SVGAGI. This CDR3 is CASGQGTGNTIYF. The CDR3, as DNA: TGTGCCAGCGGACAGGGCACTGGAAACACCATATATTTT.

This clone appeared once. The J gene is TRBJ1-1, the V gene TRBV6-5, with a possible D match to TRBD1 (6 bases). Germline loops: CDR1 MNHEY, CDR2 SVGAGI. CDR3 length equals 14 residues. Trimming took 5 bases from V and 1 from J, leaving 11 bases between them. The DNA of the CDR3 is TGTGCCAGCAGTCGGGACACCCAGAACACTGAAGCTTTCTTT. Its translation is CASSRDTQNTEAFF.

This chain connects TRBV7-2 to TRBJ1-5; no definite D call. CDR3 size: 13 residues. V was pared by 5 bases and J by 1 base, with 6 bases between. Germline CDR1 is SGHTA and CDR2 is FQGNSA. The CDR3 spells CASSVKSNQPQHF. CDR3 sequence (DNA): TGTGCCAGCAGCGTAAAAAGCAATCAGCCCCAGCATTTT.

The CDR3 region is CASSPTGNGNTIYF. The CDR3 DNA is TGCGCCAGCAGCCCGACAGGGAATGGAAACACCATATATTTT. The chain links TRBV5-1 to TRBJ1-3, with TRBD1 matching over 7 bases. The V gene end was trimmed by 4 bases and the J gene end by 3 bases; junction bases not matched to a gene: 4. Germline CDR1 is SGHRS and CDR2 is YFSETQ. This CDR3 is 14 amino acids long.

This chain uses TRBV19 with TRBJ1-6; TRBD1 aligns across 8 bases. The junction had 4 bases not matched to a gene; V was cut back by 6 bases and J by 6 bases. The germline CDR1 and CDR2 sequences are LNHDA and SQIVND (reference sequence). This CDR3 spans 14 amino acids. The CDR3 spells CASRLDRGNSPLHF. DNA for the CDR3: TGTGCCAGTAGACTAGACAGGGGTAATTCACCCCTCCACTTT.

This chain joins TRBV7-9 and TRBJ1-2; maybe TRBD1 (6 bases). This CDR3 comprises 12 residues. CDR1 and CDR2 from the germline V gene are SEHNR and FQNEAQ (reference sequence). Trimming stripped 2 bases from V and 10 bases from J, with 11 bases between. The CDR3 here is CASSLPTGTYTF. In DNA, the CDR3 is TGTGCCAGCAGCTTACCCACAGGGACCTACACCTTC. The variable domain in full, with the rest retrieved from reference TRBV7-9 and TRBJ1-2, is DTGVSQNPRHKITKRGQNVTFRCDPISEHNRLYWYRQTLGQGPEFLTYFQNEAQLEKSRLLSDRFSAERPKGSFSTLEIQRTEQGDSAMYLCASSLPTGTYTFGSGTRLTVV.

The chain employs TRBV15 and TRBJ2-7; 9 nucleotides agree with TRBD1. This CDR3 comprises 16 residues. After removal of 4 bases from V and 3 bases from J, the junction contained 10 bases not matched to a gene. CDR1 and CDR2 (germline): LNHNV, YYDKDF (reference sequence). Written as DNA, the CDR3 is TGTGCCACCAGCATTAAAACAGGGGGCAGTTTCTACGAGCAGTACTTC. This gives the protein CATSIKTGGSFYEQYF.

The gene calls are TRBV6-5 and TRBJ2-3, with TRBD1 as a possible D gene (5 bases). V dropped 8 bases and J dropped 2 bases, with 11 bases sitting between them. The CDR3 loop spans 13 amino acids. CDR1 and CDR2 from the germline V gene are MNHEY and SVGAGI. CDR3 loop: CASYNRYTDTQYF. Here the CDR3 DNA reads TGTGCCAGCTATAACAGGTACACAGATACGCAGTATTTT.

The DNA for the CDR3 is TGTGCCACCGGGACAGGGAAGTTAGAGACCCAGTACTTC. It is translated as CATGTGKLETQYF. The V call is TRBV24-1, the J call TRBJ2-5, with TRBD1 identical over 9 bases. This CDR3 contains 13 residues. Germline CDR1 is KGHDR and CDR2 is SFDVKD. Trimming cost V 9 bases and J 4 bases; bases outside gene matches: 5.

The chain recombines TRBV12-5 with TRBJ1-1, with 8 bases lining up with TRBD1. The length of the CDR3 is 16 residues. The J segment lost 4 bases and the V segment lost 1 base, leaving 8 bases of the junction unmatched. The germline V gene encodes CDR1 LGHNT and CDR2 FRNRAP. CDR3: CASGLGPGQGATEAFF. CDR3 bases: TGTGCTAGTGGTTTGGGTCCCGGACAGGGTGCCACTGAAGCTTTCTTT.

J is TRBJ2-7 and V is TRBV5-1, with 8 nucleotides matching TRBD1. Germline CDR1 reads SGHRS; CDR2 reads YFSETQ. The CDR3 length is 10 residues. CDR3 region: CASSFPRGLV. The CDR3 DNA reads as TGCGCCAGCAGCTTCCCCAGGGGGCTGGTC.

The V gene is TRBV7-8, the J gene TRBJ2-1; D not certain. The germline V and J ends were trimmed by 5 bases and 4 bases, with 6 bases remaining between them. The germline CDR1 and CDR2 sequences are SGHVS and FQNEAQ. The CDR3 is 12 residues long. For the CDR3, the DNA is TGTGCCAGCAGCCCTAGATACAATGAGCAGTTCTTC. It translates to CASSPRYNEQFF.

This chain links TRBV19 with TRBJ2-7; unclear D gene. Germline assignment: CDR1 LNHDA and CDR2 SQIVND (reference sequence). Trimming removed 5 bases at V and 2 bases at J, with 10 bases between. This CDR3 has 13 amino acids. CDR3 sequence reads: CASSFGFPYEQYF. DNA of the CDR3: TGTGCCAGTAGTTTCGGGTTCCCCTACGAGCAGTACTTC.

This sequence joins TRBV5-1 and TRBJ1-3; TRBD1 agrees at 8 bases. The CDR3 totals 15 residues. The J segment lost 0 bases and the V segment lost 4 bases, leaving 3 bases of the junction unmatched. Per germline, CDR1 SGHRS and CDR2 YFSETQ. The CDR3 DNA reads as TGCGCCAGCAGCAAGGACAGGGCCTCTGGAAACACCATATATTTT. This translates into CASSKDRASGNTIYF.

The chain uses TRBV20-1 and TRBJ1-2; the D is unclear. Trimming removed 1 base from V and 6 bases from J, with 6 bases in between. The CDR3 runs 11 residues. Germline V gene lookup returns CDR1 DFQATT and CDR2 SNEGSKA (reference sequence). CDR3 in DNA: TGCAGTGCTAGAGCCGGGGATGGCTACACCTTC. Encoded protein: CSARAGDGYTF.

This clone has just one count. The CDR3 is CASQPFTRDTEAFF. The CDR3 bases are TGTGCCAGCCAACCCTTTACACGGGACACTGAAGCTTTCTTT. The chain has TRBV2 and TRBJ1-1; D uncertain. Germline CDR1 is SNHLY and CDR2 is FYNNEI. The V gene lost 8 bases and the J gene lost 3 bases, with 16 bases spanning the gap. This CDR3 is built from 14 residues.